This paragraph covers one TCR beta chain sequence. Its target is not known. This CDR3 is missing its conserved last phenylalanine or tryptophan, likely due to a read error. Full-length variable regions came from constant-region reverse primers plus semi-nested Nested Universal Primer A PCR. TCRdb re-called the 5' RACE reads through MiXCR, storing one row per CDR3 protein. The repertoire holds 50,000 to 65,000 distinct CDR3 sequences, with less than 25% as singletons. The sorted Tregs were CD4+CD25+CD127-/low cells. Trimming left V 4 bases short and J 1 base short, with 15 bases between. This CDR3 contains 16 residues. CDR1 is MNHEY and CDR2 is SVGAGI in the germline V gene. Study-level findings and limits: Tumor Tregs overlapped most with tumor, then blood, naive CD4+ cells.

The receptor's source is a female donor with breast cancer. Sequenced: tumor-infiltrating Tregs sorted from the breast tumor. The chain combines TRBV6-5 with TRBJ2-3; D call uncertain. The chain's CDR3 is CASSSSALLGTDTQYL. DNA for the CDR3: TGTGCCAGCAGTTCCTCCGCCCTCCTAGGCACAGATACGCAGTATCTT.